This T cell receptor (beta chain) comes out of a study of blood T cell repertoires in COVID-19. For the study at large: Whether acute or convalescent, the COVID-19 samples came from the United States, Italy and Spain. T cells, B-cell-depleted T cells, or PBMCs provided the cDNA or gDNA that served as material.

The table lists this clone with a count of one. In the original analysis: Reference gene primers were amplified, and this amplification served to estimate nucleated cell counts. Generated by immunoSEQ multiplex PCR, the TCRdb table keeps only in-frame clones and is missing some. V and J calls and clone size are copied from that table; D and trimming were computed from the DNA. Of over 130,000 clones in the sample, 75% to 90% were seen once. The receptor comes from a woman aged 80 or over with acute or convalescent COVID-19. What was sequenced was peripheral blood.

The CDR3 region is CASSAPRLAQQQYF. CDR3 nucleotide sequence: TGTGCCAGCAGTGCCCCGAGACTAGCCCAGCAGCAGTACTTC. This chain uses TRBV2 with TRBJ2-7; 7 bases fit TRBD2. There are 14 residues in the CDR3. Trimming at V came to 4 bases and at J to 8 bases, leaving 11 bases not matched to a gene. Germline CDR1 reads SNHLY; CDR2 reads FYNNEI.